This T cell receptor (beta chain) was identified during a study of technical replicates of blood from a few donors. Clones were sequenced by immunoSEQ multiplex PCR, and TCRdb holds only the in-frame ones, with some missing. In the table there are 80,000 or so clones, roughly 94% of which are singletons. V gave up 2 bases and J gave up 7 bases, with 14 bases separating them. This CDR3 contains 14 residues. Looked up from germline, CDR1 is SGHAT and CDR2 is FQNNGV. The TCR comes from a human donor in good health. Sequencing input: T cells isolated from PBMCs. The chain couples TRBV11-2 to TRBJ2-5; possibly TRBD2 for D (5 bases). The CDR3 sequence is CASSLRVGERTQYF. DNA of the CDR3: TGTGCCAGCAGCTTAAGGGTCGGGGAACGGACCCAGTACTTC.